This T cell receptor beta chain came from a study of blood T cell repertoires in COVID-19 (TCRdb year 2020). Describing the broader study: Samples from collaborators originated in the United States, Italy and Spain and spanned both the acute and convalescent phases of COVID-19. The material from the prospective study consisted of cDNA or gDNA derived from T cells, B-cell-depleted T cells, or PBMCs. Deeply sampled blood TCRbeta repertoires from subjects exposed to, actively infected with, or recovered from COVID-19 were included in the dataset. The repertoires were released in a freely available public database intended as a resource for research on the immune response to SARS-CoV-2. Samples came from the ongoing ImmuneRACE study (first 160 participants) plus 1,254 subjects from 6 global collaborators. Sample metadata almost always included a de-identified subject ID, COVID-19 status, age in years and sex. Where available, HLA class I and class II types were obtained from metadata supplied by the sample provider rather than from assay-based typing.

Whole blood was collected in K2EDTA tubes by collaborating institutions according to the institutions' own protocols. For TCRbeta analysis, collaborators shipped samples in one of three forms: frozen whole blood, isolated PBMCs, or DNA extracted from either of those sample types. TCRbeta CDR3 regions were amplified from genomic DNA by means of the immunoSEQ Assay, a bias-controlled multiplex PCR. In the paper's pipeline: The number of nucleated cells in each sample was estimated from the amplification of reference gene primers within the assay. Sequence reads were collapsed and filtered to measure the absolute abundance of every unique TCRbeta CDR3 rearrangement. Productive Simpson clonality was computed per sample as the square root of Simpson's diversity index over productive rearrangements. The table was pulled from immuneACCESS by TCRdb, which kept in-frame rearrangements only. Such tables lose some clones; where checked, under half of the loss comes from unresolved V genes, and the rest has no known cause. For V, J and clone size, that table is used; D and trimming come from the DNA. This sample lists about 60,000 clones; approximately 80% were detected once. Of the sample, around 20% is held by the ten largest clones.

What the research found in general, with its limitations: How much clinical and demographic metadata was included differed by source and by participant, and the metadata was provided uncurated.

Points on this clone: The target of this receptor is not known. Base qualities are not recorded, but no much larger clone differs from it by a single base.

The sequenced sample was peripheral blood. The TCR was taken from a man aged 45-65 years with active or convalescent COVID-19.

The CDR3 protein: CSVEFVAGTSGRHNEQFF. The DNA sequence is as follows: TGCAGCGTTGAATTCGTGGCTGGGACTAGCGGGAGACACAATGAGCAGTTCTTC. Recombination joined TRBV29-1 with TRBJ2-1, and 14 junction bases match TRBD2. V is cut back by 2 bases and J by 5 bases, with 11 bases in the junction unmatched. Based on the germline V gene, the CDR1 and CDR2 sequences are SQVTM and ANQGSEA. From its cysteine to its phenylalanine, the CDR3 spans 18 amino acids. Only CDR3 DNA is held: 54 bases, read in frame from base 1.